These 11 T cell receptor beta chains were sequenced from one sample in a study of blood T cell repertoires in COVID-19. Clones were read by immunoSEQ multiplex PCR, and TCRdb kept only the in-frame ones, dropping some. The table includes about 340,000 clones, approximately 86% detected once. Sequenced input: peripheral blood. The receptors originated from a woman aged 60-70 years with COVID-19, enrolled during active disease.

V usage is TRBV14 and J usage is TRBJ1-4; D not resolved. V lost 0 bases to trimming and J lost 3 bases, with 14 bases between them. The length of the CDR3 is 17 residues. The germline V gene has CDR1 SGHDN and CDR2 FVKESK. CDR3: CASSQDVAAGANEKLFF. DNA of the CDR3: TGTGCCAGCAGCCAAGATGTGGCCGCCGGGGCTAATGAAAAACTGTTTTTT.

This clone has just a few counts. This chain links TRBV4-3 with TRBJ1-4, with D perhaps TRBD1 (6 bases). The V gene lost 3 bases and the J gene lost 8 bases, with 16 bases spanning the gap. The CDR3 totals 15 residues. Germline CDR1 and CDR2: LGHNA and YSLEER. The CDR3 loop is CASSQSQGGWEKLFF. As DNA, the CDR3 is TGCGCCAGCAGCCAGTCACAGGGCGGTTGGGAAAAACTGTTTTTT.

The genes are TRBV20-1 and TRBJ1-2; D unclear. This CDR3 has 14 residues. V lost 3 bases to trimming and J lost 4 bases, with 15 bases between them. The germline CDR1 and CDR2 sequences are DFQATT and SNEGSKA (reference sequence). CDR3 protein: CSASKVPASYGYTF. In nucleotides, the CDR3 is TGCAGTGCTAGTAAGGTCCCGGCTAGCTATGGCTACACCTTC.

Of note for this clone: The same CDR3 arises from other DNA sequences in this sample as well. This chain connects TRBV7-6 to TRBJ2-3; D uncertain. Germline CDR1 is SGHVS and CDR2 is FNYEAQ. V was trimmed by 1 base and J by 0 bases, leaving 5 bases between them. The CDR3 runs 14 residues. In nucleotides, the CDR3 is TGTGCCAGCAGCTTAGGGGCTAGCACAGATACGCAGTATTTT. This gives the protein CASSLGASTDTQYF.

The chain links TRBV7-2 to TRBJ2-7, with D unclear. With 1 base removed from V and 4 bases from J, the gap between germline ends came to 5 bases. The CDR3 has 12 amino acids. Germline V gives CDR1 SGHTA, CDR2 FQGNSA. As DNA, the CDR3 is TGTGCCAGCAGCTTAGTGCAGTACGAGCAGTACTTC. It translates to CASSLVQYEQYF.

The chain joins TRBV4-1 to TRBJ2-7; 10 positions agree with TRBD2. This CDR3 region has 15 residues. The germline CDR1 and CDR2 sequences are MGHRA and YSYEKL. J lost 2 bases, V lost 4 bases, and 5 bases had no gene match. CDR3 in DNA: TGCGCCAGCAGCCGTTCAGCGGGGGGGACCTACGAGCAGTACTTC. Its protein product is CASSRSAGGTYEQYF.

In the case of this clone: Other DNA sequences in this specimen translate into the identical CDR3. This chain links TRBV27 with TRBJ2-7; 9 nucleotides line up with TRBD1. CDR3 length equals 14 residues. Germline V gives CDR1 MNHEY, CDR2 SMNVEV (reference sequence). With 2 bases clipped from V and 4 bases from J, the junction kept 3 bases outside the gene matches. The CDR3 protein is CASSLRDRAYEQYF. The CDR3, as DNA: TGTGCCAGCAGTTTAAGGGACAGGGCGTACGAGCAGTACTTC.

The rearrangement links TRBV6-4 to TRBJ1-4, with 10 bases lining up with TRBD1. CDR1 is MRHNA and CDR2 is SNTAGT in the germline V gene. This CDR3 has 15 residues. V lost 8 bases and J lost 6; bases outside the gene matches: 9. The CDR3 loop is CASSDRTGGDEKLFF. In DNA form, the CDR3 reads TGTGCCAGCTCAGACAGGACAGGGGGGGATGAAAAACTGTTTTTT.

This rearrangement joins TRBV5-4 to TRBJ2-1, with a possible D match to TRBD2 (5 bases). Germline values: CDR1 SGHNT, CDR2 YYREEE (reference sequence). The CDR3 covers 12 residues. Trimming left V 5 bases short and J 8 bases short, with 11 bases between. The CDR3 nucleotides are TGTGCCAGCAGTAGAGGGTCGGATGAGCAGTTCTTC. Its translation is CASSRGSDEQFF.

V gene TRBV4-2 combines with J gene TRBJ1-2; D uncertain. CDR3 length: 12 residues. Trimming cost V 0 bases and J 11 bases, with 10 bases left between them. Germline V lookup: CDR1 LGHNA, CDR2 YNFKEQ. In nucleotides, the CDR3 is TGTGCCAGCAGCCAAGAGTCGGCGGGTTACACCTTC. This sequence encodes CASSQESAGYTF.

V gene TRBV6-1 combines with J gene TRBJ2-7; TRBD1 matches 8 bases. Germline loops: CDR1 MNHNS, CDR2 SASEGT. The CDR3 covers 16 residues. Germline trimming cut 4 bases from V and 6 bases from J; bases unmatched to any gene: 14. CDR3: CASSGGADRVVGEQYF. The CDR3 DNA reads as TGTGCCAGCAGTGGGGGAGCGGACAGGGTAGTGGGCGAGCAGTACTTC.